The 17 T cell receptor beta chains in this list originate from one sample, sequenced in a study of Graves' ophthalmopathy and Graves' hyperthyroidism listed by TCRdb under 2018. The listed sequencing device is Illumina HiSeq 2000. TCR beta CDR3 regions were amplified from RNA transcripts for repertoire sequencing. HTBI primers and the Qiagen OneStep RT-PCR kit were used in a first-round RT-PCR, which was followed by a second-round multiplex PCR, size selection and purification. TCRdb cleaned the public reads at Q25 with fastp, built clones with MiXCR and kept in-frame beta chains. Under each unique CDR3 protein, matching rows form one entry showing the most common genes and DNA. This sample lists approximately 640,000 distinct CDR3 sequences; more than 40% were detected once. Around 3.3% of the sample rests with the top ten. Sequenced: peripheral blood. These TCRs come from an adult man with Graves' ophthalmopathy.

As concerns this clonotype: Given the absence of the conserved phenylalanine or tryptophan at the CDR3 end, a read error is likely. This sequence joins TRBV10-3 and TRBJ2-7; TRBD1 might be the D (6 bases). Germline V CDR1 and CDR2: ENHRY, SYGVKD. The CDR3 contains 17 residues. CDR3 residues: CASSEEEWGQLSYEQYS. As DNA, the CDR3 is TGTGCCAGCAGTGAAGAGGAGTGGGGGCAGCTTAGCTACGAGCAGTACTCC.

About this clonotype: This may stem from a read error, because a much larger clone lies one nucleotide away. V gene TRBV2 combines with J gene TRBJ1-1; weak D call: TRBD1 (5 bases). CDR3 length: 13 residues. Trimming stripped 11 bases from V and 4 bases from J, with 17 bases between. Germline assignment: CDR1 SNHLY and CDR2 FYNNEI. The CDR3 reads CAGGYRPGTEAFF. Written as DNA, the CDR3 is TGTGCCGGCGGGTACAGGCCCGGCACTGAAGCTTTCTTT.

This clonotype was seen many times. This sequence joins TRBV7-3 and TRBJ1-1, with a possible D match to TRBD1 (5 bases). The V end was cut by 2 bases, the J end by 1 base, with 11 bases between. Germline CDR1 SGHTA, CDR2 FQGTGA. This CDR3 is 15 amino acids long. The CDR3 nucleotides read TGTGCCAGCAGCTTAGGTGGGGCGGAGAACACTGAAGCTTTCTTT. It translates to CASSLGGAENTEAFF.

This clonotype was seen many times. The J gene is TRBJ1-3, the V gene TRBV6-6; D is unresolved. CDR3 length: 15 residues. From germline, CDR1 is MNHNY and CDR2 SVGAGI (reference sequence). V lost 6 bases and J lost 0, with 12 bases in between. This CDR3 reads CASSHGEDSGNTIYF. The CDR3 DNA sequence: TGTGCCAGCAGCCACGGGGAGGACTCTGGAAACACCATATATTTT.

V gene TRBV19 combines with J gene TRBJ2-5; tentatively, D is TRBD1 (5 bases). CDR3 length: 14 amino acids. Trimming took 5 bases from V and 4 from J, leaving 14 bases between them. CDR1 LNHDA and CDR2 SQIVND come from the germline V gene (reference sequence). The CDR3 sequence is CASSPASQGETQYF. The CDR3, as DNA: TGTGCCAGTAGTCCCGCGAGTCAGGGAGAGACCCAGTACTTC. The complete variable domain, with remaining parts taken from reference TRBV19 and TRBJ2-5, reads DGGITQSPKYLFRKEGQNVTLSCEQNLNHDAMYWYRQDPGQGLRLIYYSQIVNDFQKGDIAEGYSVSREKKESFPLTVTSAQKNPTAFYLCASSPASQGETQYFGPGTRLLVL.

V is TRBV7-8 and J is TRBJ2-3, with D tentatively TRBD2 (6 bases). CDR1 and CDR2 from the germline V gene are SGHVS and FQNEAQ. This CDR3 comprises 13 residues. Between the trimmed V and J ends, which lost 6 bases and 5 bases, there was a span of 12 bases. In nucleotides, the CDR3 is TGTGCCAGCAGGGGCGGGATATTAGATACGCAGTATTTT. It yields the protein CASRGGILDTQYF.

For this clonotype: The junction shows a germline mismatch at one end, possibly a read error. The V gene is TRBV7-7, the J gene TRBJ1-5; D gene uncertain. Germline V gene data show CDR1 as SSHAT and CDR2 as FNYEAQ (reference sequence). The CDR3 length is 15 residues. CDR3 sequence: CASSLAVGLHQPQHF. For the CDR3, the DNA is TGTGCTAGCAGCTTAGCAGTCGGCCTTCATCAGCCCCAGCATTTT.

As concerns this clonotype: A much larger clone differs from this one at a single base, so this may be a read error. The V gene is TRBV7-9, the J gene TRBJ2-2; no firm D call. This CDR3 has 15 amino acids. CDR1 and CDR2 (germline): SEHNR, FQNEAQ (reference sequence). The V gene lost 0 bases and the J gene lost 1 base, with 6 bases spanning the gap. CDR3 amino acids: CASSLAAQNTGELFF. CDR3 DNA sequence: TGTGCCAGCAGCTTAGCAGCACAGAACACCGGGGAGCTGTTTTTT. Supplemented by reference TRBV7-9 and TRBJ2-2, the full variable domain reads DTGVSQNPRHKITKRGQNVTFRCDPISEHNRLYWYRQTLGQGPEFLTYFQNEAQLEKSRLLSDRFSAERPKGSFSTLEIQRTEQGDSAMYLCASSLAAQNTGELFFGEGSRLTVL.

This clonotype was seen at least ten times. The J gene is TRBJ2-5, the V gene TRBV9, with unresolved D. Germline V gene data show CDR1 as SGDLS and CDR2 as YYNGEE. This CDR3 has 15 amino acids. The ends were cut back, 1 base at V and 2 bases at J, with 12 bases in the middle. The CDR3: CASSVLAGLQETQYF. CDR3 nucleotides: TGTGCCAGCAGCGTATTGGCAGGATTACAAGAGACCCAGTACTTC.

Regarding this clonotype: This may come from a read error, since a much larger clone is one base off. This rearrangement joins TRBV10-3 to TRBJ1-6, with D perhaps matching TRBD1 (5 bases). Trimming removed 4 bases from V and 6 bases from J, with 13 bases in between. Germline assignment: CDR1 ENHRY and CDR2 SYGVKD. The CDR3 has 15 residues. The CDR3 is CAISAQGDANSPLHF. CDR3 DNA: TGTGCCATCAGTGCCCAGGGAGATGCTAATTCACCCCTCCACTTT.

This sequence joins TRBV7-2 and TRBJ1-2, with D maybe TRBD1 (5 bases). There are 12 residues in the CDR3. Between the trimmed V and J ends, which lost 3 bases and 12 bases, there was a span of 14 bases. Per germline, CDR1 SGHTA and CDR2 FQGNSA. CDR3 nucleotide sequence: TGTGCCAGCAGCTTCAGGGAACCTGGAAACACCTTC. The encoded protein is CASSFREPGNTF.

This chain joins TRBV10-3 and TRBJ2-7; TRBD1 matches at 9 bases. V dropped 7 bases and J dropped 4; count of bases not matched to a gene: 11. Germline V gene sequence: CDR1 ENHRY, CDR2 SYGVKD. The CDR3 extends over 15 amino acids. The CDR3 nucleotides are TGTGCCATCACAGACCCCGGGACAGGGACATACGAGCAGTACTTC. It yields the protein CAITDPGTGTYEQYF.

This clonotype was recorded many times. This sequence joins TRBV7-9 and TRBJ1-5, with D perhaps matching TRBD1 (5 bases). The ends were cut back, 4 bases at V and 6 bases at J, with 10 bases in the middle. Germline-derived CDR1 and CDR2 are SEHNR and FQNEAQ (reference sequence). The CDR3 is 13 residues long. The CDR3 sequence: CASSSRGGQPQHF. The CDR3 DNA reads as TGTGCCAGCAGCTCTCGGGGCGGTCAGCCCCAGCATTTT.

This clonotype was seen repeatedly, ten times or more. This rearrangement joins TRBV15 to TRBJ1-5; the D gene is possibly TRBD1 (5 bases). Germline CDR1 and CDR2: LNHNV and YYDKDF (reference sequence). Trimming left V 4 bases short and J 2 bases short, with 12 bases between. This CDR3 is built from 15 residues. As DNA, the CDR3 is TGTGCCACCAGCATTCGTTGGGGGGGCAATCAGCCCCAGCATTTT. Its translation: CATSIRWGGNQPQHF.

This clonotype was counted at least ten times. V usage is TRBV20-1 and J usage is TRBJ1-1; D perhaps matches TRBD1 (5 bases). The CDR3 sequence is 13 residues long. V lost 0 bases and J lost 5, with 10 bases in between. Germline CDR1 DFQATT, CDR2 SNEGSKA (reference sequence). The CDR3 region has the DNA TGCAGTGCTAGAGAGGGGGGGTTAACTGAAGCTTTCTTT. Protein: CSAREGGLTEAFF.

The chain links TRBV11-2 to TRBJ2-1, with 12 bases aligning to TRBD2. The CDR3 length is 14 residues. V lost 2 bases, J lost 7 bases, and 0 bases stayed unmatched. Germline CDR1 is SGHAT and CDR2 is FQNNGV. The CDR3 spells CASSLTSGRNEQFF. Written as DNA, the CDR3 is TGTGCCAGCAGCTTAACTAGCGGGAGGAATGAGCAGTTCTTC.

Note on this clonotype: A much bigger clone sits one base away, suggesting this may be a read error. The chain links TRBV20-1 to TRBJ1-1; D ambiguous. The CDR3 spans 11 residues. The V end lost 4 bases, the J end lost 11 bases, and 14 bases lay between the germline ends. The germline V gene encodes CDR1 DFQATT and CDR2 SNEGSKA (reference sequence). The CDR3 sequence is CSANRAPRAFF. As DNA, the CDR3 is TGCAGTGCTAACCGGGCACCCAGGGCTTTCTTT.